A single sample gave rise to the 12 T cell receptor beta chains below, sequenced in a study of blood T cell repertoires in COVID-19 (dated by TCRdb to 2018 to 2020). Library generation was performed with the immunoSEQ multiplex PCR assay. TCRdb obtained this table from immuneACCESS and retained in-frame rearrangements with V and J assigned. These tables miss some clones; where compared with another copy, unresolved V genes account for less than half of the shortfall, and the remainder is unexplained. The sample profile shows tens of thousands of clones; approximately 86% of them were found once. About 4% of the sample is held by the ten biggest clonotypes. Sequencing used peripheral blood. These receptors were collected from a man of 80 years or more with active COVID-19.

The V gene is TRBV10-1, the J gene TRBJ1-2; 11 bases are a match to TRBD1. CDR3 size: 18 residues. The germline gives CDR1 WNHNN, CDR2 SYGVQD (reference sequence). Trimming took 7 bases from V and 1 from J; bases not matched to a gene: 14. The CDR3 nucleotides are TGCGCCAGCAACCAGGACAGGGGGCCTGATGAGAATAACTATGGCTACACCTTC. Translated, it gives CASNQDRGPDENNYGYTF.

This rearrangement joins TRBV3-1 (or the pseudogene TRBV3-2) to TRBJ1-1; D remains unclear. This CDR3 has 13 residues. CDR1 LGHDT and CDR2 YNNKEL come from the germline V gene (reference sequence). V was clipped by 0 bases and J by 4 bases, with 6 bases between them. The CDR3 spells CASSQDVFTEAFF. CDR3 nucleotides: TGTGCCAGCAGCCAAGATGTCTTCACTGAAGCTTTCTTT.

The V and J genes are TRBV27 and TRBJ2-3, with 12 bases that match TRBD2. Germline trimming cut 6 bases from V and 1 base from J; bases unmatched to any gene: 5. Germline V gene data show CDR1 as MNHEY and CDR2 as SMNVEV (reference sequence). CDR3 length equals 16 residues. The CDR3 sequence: CASRRTSGAGTDTQYF. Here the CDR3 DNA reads TGTGCCAGCAGGAGGACTAGCGGGGCCGGCACAGATACGCAGTATTTT.

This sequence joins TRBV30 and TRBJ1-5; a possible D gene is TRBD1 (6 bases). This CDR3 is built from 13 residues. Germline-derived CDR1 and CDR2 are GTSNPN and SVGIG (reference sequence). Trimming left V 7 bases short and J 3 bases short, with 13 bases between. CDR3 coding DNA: TGTGCCTCCGAGGGGGGGCCCAATCAGCCCCAGCATTTT. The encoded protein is CASEGGPNQPQHF.

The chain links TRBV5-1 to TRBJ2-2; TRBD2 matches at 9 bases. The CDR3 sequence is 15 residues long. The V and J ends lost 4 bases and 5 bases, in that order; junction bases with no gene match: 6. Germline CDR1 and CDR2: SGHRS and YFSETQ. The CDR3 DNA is TGCGCCAGCAGCCAAAGACTAGCGGAGACCGGGGAGCTGTTTTTT. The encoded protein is CASSQRLAETGELFF.

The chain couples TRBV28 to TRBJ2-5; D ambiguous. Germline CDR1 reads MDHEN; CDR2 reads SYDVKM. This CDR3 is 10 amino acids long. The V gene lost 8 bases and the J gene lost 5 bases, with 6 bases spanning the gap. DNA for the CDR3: TGTGCCAGCGCCGGGGAGACCCAGTACTTC. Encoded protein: CASAGETQYF.

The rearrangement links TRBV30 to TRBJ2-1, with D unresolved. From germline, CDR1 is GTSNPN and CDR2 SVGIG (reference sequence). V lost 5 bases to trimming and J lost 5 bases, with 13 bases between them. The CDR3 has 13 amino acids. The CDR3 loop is CAWASNPNNEQFF. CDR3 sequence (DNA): TGTGCCTGGGCTTCCAACCCTAACAATGAGCAGTTCTTC.

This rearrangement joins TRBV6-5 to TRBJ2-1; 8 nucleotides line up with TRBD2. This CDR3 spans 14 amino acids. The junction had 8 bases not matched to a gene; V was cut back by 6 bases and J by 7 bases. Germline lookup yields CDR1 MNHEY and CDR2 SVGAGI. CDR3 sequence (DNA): TGTGCCAGCAGCCCCAGCGGGAGAGGAAATGAGCAGTTCTTC. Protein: CASSPSGRGNEQFF.

The CDR3 bases are TGTGCCAGCAGTGTTGAGGGGAACACTGAAGCTTTCTTT. It translates to CASSVEGNTEAFF. This chain connects TRBV2 to TRBJ1-1; unclear D gene. Between the trimmed V and J ends, which lost 4 bases and 1 base, there was a span of 7 bases. The CDR3 consists of 13 residues. Germline V gene data show CDR1 as SNHLY and CDR2 as FYNNEI.

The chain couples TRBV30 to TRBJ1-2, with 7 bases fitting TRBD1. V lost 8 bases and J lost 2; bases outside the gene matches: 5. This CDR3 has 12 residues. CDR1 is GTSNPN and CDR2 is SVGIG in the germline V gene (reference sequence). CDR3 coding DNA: TGTGCCCGACAGGGATTGAACTATGGCTACACCTTC. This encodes CARQGLNYGYTF. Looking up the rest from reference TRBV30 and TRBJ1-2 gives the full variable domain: SQTIHQWPATLVQPVGSPLSLECTVEGTSNPNLYWYRQAAGRGLQLLFYSVGIGQISSEVPQNLSASRPQDRQFILSSKKLLLSDSGFYLCARQGLNYGYTFGSGTRLTVV.

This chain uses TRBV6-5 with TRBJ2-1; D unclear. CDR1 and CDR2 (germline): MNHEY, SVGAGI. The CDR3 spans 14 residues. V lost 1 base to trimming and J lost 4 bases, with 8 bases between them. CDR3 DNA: TGTGCCAGCAGTTACTTACCCCGGTACAATGAGCAGTTCTTC. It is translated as CASSYLPRYNEQFF.

CDR3 protein: CASSLGMSGGSTEAFF. The CDR3 region has the DNA TGTGCCAGCAGCTTGGGTATGTCGGGGGGTAGCACTGAAGCTTTCTTT. The J gene is TRBJ1-1, the V gene TRBV5-8, with D tentatively TRBD1 (5 bases). The V end was cut by 0 bases, the J end by 4 bases, with 16 bases between. CDR1 and CDR2 from the germline V gene are SGHTS and YDEGEE. The CDR3 is 16 amino acids.